What follows is one T cell receptor (beta chain) and its context. Its antigen is unidentified. The data originate from a study of T cell repertoires in cytomegalovirus infection. Background on the study: Both CMV infection and a matching HLA type were indicated by public TCR beta signatures.

TCRdb reanalysed the reads using MiXCR and keeps one entry per CDR3 protein. In the table there are 150,000 or so distinct CDR3 sequences, 20% to 30% of which are singletons. Points from the study as a whole: Summed frequency of shared TCR beta families picked out CMV carriers who also had the relevant HLA. Clonotype analysis showed dominance of the ex vivo response by HLA-C-restricted CMV-specific TCR beta clonotypes.

V was cut by 6 bases and J by 1 base, with 16 bases left in between. In germline, CDR1 is SQVTM, CDR2 ANQGSEA. This CDR3 has 15 residues. This sequence joins TRBV29-1 and TRBJ1-3, with D unclear. This sequence was found in a human donor in good health (CMV status not recorded). Some clones in this sample may be carry-over from other donors' samples. Material: PBMCs. The CDR3 DNA reads TGCAGCGTCGGGTGGACTGACTCATCTGGAAACACCATATATTTT. Translation: CSVGWTDSSGNTIYF.